This T cell receptor (beta chain) was obtained from a study of regulatory T cells in long-lasting Graves disease. For this clonotype: Its target is unknown.

The time point here: persistent/refractory GD, antithyroid drugs over 5 years with positive TRAb. Extracted PBMC RNA gave rise to the TCR library. Overall study results and limits: The persistent group shared 2,741 public clonotypes, more than the roughly 990 shared by new patients.

TCR beta libraries were built with iRepertoire HTBI primers and Arm-PCR of CDR3 regions. As handled by the study authors: Gene usage covered over 55 TRBV and around 15 TRBJ segments. From the multiplex PCR reads, TCRdb called clonotypes with MiXCR, one entry per CDR3 protein. TCRdb, not the original authors, processed these V and J calls. The repertoire consists of about 470,000 distinct CDR3 sequences, with roughly 20% occurring once and the leading ten covering about 8.3%. The germline V gene has CDR1 SQVTM and CDR2 ANQGSEA. The CDR3 consists of 11 residues. V was shortened by 7 bases and J by 1 base, with 7 bases between the two germline ends.

The clonotype originates from a female donor with Graves disease. The starting material was peripheral blood mononuclear cells (PBMCs), obtained when the disease was refractory, from a patient treated with antithyroid drugs. V usage is TRBV29-1 and J usage is TRBJ1-1; D not certain. The CDR3 here is CSDEGNTEAFF. The CDR3 region has the DNA TGCAGCGACGAGGGGAACACTGAAGCTTTCTTT. The variable domain in full, with the rest retrieved from reference TRBV29-1 and TRBJ1-1, is SAVISQKPSRDICQRGTSLTIQCQVDSQVTMMFWYRQQPGQSLTLIATANQGSEATYESGFVIDKFPISRPNLTFSTLTVSNMSPEDSSIYLCSDEGNTEAFFGQGTRLTVV.